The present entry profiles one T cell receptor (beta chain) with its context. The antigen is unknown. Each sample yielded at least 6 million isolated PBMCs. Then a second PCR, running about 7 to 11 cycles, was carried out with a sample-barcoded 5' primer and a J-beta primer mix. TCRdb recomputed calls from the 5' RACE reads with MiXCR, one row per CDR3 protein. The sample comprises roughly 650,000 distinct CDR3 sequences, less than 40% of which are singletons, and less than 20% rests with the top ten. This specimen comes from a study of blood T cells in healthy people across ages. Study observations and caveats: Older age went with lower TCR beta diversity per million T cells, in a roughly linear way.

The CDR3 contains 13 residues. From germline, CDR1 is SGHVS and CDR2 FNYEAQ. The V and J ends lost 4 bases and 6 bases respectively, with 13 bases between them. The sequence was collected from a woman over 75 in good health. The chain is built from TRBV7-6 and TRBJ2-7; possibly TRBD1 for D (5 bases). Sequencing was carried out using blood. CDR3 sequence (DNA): TGTGCCAGCAGCTCTAGGCGACAGTTCGAGCAGTACTTC. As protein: CASSSRRQFEQYF.